The T cell receptor beta chain described here comes from a study of OX40 agonist ivuxolimab in advanced cancers. For the study at large: The mean age was around 56 years, ranging from 23 to 79, with roughly four fifths of participants male.

The CDR3 contains 12 residues. Trimming pared 3 bases from V and 7 bases from J, leaving 7 bases between. Germline CDR1 and CDR2: SGHAT and FQNNGV. TCRdb's copy holds only in-frame clones and misses some; the assay was immunoSEQ multiplex PCR. The top ten clones hold roughly 13% of a sample with 60,000 to 70,000 clones, 85% to 95% of them seen once. Patients with a history of autoimmune disease or on systemic immunosuppression were excluded. This clonotype was sampled from an adult with an advanced solid tumor such as melanoma, head and neck, liver or kidney cancer. The source was CD4+ or CD8+ T cells sorted from blood, collected in a trial of the OX40 agonist ivuxolimab. This chain joins TRBV11-2 and TRBJ2-1; no firm D call. This CDR3 is CASSFTANEQFF. The CDR3, as DNA: TGTGCCAGCAGCTTCACGGCGAATGAGCAGTTCTTC.